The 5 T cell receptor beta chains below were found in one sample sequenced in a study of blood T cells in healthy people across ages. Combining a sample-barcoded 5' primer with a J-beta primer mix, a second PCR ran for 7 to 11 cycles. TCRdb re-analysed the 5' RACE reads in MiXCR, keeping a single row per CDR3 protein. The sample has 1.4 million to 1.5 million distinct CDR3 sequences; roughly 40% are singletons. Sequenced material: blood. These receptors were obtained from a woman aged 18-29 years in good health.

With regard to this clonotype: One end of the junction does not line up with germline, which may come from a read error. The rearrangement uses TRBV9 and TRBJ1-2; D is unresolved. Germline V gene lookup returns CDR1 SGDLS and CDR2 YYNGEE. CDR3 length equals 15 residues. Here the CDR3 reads CASSVGPTDDYGHTF. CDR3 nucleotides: TGTGCCAGCAGCGTAGGCCCCACAGATGACTATGGCCACACCTTC. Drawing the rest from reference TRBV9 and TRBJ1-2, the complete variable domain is DSGVTQTPKHLITATGQRVTLRCSPRSGDLSVYWYQQSLDQGLQFLIQYYNGEERAKGNILERFSAQQFPDLHSELNLSSLELGDSALYFCASSVGPTDDYGHTFGSGTRLTVV.

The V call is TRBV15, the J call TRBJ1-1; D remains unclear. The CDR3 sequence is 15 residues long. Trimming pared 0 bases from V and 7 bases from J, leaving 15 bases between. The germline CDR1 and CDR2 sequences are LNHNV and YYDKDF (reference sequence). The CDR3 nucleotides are TGTGCCACCAGCAGAGATTCGGGCACATTGGGTGAAGCTTTCTTT. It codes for CATSRDSGTLGEAFF. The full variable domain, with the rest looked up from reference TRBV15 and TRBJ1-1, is DAMVIQNPRYQVTQFGKPVTLSCSQTLNHNVMYWYQQKSSQAPKLLFHYYDKDFNNEADTPDNFQSRRPNTSFCFLDIRSPGLGDTAMYLCATSRDSGTLGEAFFGQGTRLTVV.

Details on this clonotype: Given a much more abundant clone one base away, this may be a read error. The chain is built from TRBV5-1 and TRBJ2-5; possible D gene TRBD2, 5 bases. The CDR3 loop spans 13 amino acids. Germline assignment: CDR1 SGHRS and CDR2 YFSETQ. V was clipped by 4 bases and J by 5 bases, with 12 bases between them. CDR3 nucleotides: TGCGCCAGCAGCCCCGCTAGCTGGGAGACCCAGTACTTC. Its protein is CASSPASWETQYF.

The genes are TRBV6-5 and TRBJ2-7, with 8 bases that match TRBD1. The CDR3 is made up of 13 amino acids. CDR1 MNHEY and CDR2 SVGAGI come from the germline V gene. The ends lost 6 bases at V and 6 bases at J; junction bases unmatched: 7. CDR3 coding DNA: TGTGCCAGCAGCCCCGGGACAGGAACCGAGCAGTACTTC. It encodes CASSPGTGTEQYF.

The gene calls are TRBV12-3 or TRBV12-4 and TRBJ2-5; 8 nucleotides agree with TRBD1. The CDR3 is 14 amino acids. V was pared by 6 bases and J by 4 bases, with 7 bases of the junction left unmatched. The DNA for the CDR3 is TGTGCCAGCAGGAAGGACAGGGTCCGAGAGACCCAGTACTTC. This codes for CASRKDRVRETQYF.